These 23 T cell receptor beta chains came from one sample sequenced in a study of shared clonotypes between healthy human individuals. Generated by immunoSEQ multiplex PCR, the TCRdb table keeps only in-frame clones and is missing some. The sample lists more than 2 million clones; roughly 95% were seen once. CD45RO-negative cells were positively selected for CCR7, leaving out terminally differentiated effector memory CD45RA+ cells. Sequenced: naive CD8+ T cells sorted from blood. The receptor set was obtained from a man between 18 and 29 years old in good health.

This clone was picked up a small number of times. The same CDR3 can be traced to other DNA sequences in this sample. The rearrangement joins TRBV7-9 to TRBJ2-3; D uncertain. Germline values: CDR1 SEHNR, CDR2 FQNEAQ (reference sequence). The CDR3 extends over 12 amino acids. V lost 5 bases to trimming and J lost 2 bases, with 5 bases between them. Written as DNA, the CDR3 is TGTGCCAGCAGCACCTACACAGATACGCAGTATTTT. The encoded protein is CASSTYTDTQYF.

This clone was seen once. The chain is built from TRBV4-1 and TRBJ2-2; D call uncertain. The CDR3 consists of 13 residues. V gave up 1 base and J gave up 7 bases, with 7 bases separating them. Germline V gene data show CDR1 as MGHRA and CDR2 as YSYEKL. The CDR3 here is CASSQGHGGELFF. The CDR3, as DNA: TGCGCCAGCAGCCAAGGGCACGGCGGGGAGCTGTTTTTT.

This clone has a handful of counts. The chain links TRBV28 to TRBJ2-7; D may be TRBD1 (6 bases). Trimming removed 10 bases from V and 2 bases from J, with 15 bases in between. The CDR3 sequence is 13 residues long. Germline V gene lookup returns CDR1 MDHEN and CDR2 SYDVKM. CDR3 sequence: CATEGELAYEQYF. CDR3 in DNA: TGTGCCACCGAGGGGGAATTGGCCTACGAGCAGTACTTC.

CDR3 sequence (DNA): TGCAGCGTTGAGGGAGGGATCCCCGGGGAGCTGTTTTTT. Its translation is CSVEGGIPGELFF. The V gene is TRBV29-1, the J gene TRBJ2-2; TRBD2 matches at 7 bases. The CDR3 covers 13 residues. V dropped 3 bases and J dropped 6; count of bases not matched to a gene: 4. Germline lookup yields CDR1 SQVTM and CDR2 ANQGSEA.

The count of this clone is one. This chain connects TRBV4-3 to TRBJ1-1; D possibly corresponds to TRBD1 (6 bases). V shed 4 bases and J shed 6 bases, with 15 bases lying between them. Germline CDR1 is LGHNA and CDR2 is YSLEER. This CDR3 is 14 amino acids long. The CDR3 reads CASSLDRTVAEAFF. The CDR3 nucleotides read TGCGCCAGCAGCCTAGACCGGACAGTAGCTGAAGCTTTCTTT.

V gene TRBV28 combines with J gene TRBJ1-1, with D tentatively TRBD1 (6 bases). From germline, CDR1 is MDHEN and CDR2 SYDVKM. The CDR3 has 16 amino acids. V lost 2 bases and J 8 bases, leaving 21 bases between the germline ends. CDR3 DNA sequence: TGTGCCAGCAGTTTACACAGGGAAGTTCGGGGGGTGGAAGCTTTCTTT. Amino acids: CASSLHREVRGVEAFF.

V usage is TRBV12-5 and J usage is TRBJ2-2; D possibly corresponds to TRBD1 (6 bases). CDR1 and CDR2 from the germline V gene are LGHNT and FRNRAP. The CDR3 contains 12 residues. This chain's CDR3 is CAGGVGSGELFF. CDR3 bases: TGTGCAGGGGGTGTGGGATCCGGGGAGCTGTTTTTT.

V and J are TRBV7-6 and TRBJ2-5; D not certain. The CDR3 has 15 amino acids. The V and J ends lost 1 base and 1 base respectively, with 10 bases between them. Looked up from germline, CDR1 is SGHVS and CDR2 is FNYEAQ. The DNA for the CDR3 is TGTGCCAGCAGCTTAGAGGCACAAGGCCAAGAGACCCAGTACTTC. Encoded protein: CASSLEAQGQETQYF.

The gene calls are TRBV5-4 and TRBJ1-1, with 8 positions matching TRBD1. Germline assignment: CDR1 SGHNT and CDR2 YYREEE (reference sequence). V lost 1 base and J lost 6; bases outside the gene matches: 8. The CDR3 has 15 residues. The CDR3 region is CASSLSGQGASEAFF. CDR3 bases: TGTGCCAGCAGCTTGTCTGGCCAGGGGGCTTCTGAAGCTTTCTTT. Together with reference TRBV5-4 and TRBJ1-1, the CDR3 gives the full variable domain: ETGVTQSPTHLIKTRGQQVTLRCSSQSGHNTVSWYQQALGQGPQFIFQYYREEENGRGNFPPRFSGLQFPNYSSELNVNALELDDSALYLCASSLSGQGASEAFFGQGTRLTVV.

This chain links TRBV28 with TRBJ2-3; 15 nucleotides line up with TRBD2. CDR1 is MDHEN, CDR2 SYDVKM, per germline. The length of the CDR3 is 20 residues. With V trimmed by 4 bases and J by 0 bases, 11 bases remained unmatched. CDR3 amino acids: CASSSPGLAGGMMSTDTQYF. The CDR3 coding sequence is TGTGCCAGCAGTTCCCCCGGACTAGCGGGGGGGATGATGAGCACAGATACGCAGTATTTT.

The chain combines TRBV2 with TRBJ2-5; D uncertain. Germline CDR1 is SNHLY and CDR2 is FYNNEI. This CDR3 region has 14 residues. Trimming pared 2 bases from V and 0 bases from J, leaving 7 bases between. This CDR3 reads CASSEPRDQETQYF. CDR3 in DNA: TGTGCCAGCAGTGAACCAAGGGACCAAGAGACCCAGTACTTC.

The chain recombines TRBV2 with TRBJ1-2; possibly TRBD1 for D (6 bases). There are 15 residues in the CDR3. Trimming removed 5 bases from V and 5 bases from J, with 18 bases in between. Germline-derived CDR1 and CDR2 are SNHLY and FYNNEI. Written as DNA, the CDR3 is TGTGCCAGCAGTAGGGGGGAGACAGGAAGGTATGGCTACACCTTC. Translated: CASSRGETGRYGYTF. The full variable domain, with the rest looked up from reference TRBV2 and TRBJ1-2, is EPEVTQTPSHQVTQMGQEVILRCVPISNHLYFYWYRQILGQKVEFLVSFYNNEISEKSEIFDDQFSVERPDGSNFTLKIRSTKLEDSAMYFCASSRGETGRYGYTFGSGTRLTVV.

The chain couples TRBV4-1 to TRBJ2-7, with unresolved D. Between the trimmed V and J ends, which lost 2 bases and 6 bases, there was a span of 14 bases. The CDR3 runs 14 residues. Germline CDR1 MGHRA, CDR2 YSYEKL. The CDR3 is CASSQRLQFGEQYF. The CDR3, as DNA: TGCGCCAGCAGCCAAAGGCTCCAGTTTGGCGAGCAGTACTTC.

This chain uses TRBV9 with TRBJ2-1; TRBD2 agrees at 11 bases. The V segment lost 4 bases and the J segment 4 bases; nucleotides outside the gene matches: 4. CDR3 length: 15 residues. Germline loops: CDR1 SGDLS, CDR2 YYNGEE. The CDR3 reads CASSTGLAVYNEQFF. The DNA for the CDR3 is TGTGCCAGCAGCACGGGACTAGCGGTGTACAATGAGCAGTTCTTC.

The rearrangement joins TRBV27 to TRBJ2-1, with D perhaps assigned TRBD1 or TRBD2 (5 bases each). The CDR3 totals 15 residues. The germline CDR1 and CDR2 sequences are MNHEY and SMNVEV (reference sequence). V dropped 8 bases and J dropped 2 bases, with 16 bases sitting between them. The CDR3 DNA is TGTGCCAGCGGGTGGGGGTTGCCAACCTACAATGAGCAGTTCTTC. Translating it yields CASGWGLPTYNEQFF.

This sequence joins TRBV10-3 and TRBJ1-1; D is perhaps TRBD1 (5 bases). The V and J ends lost 3 bases and 10 bases respectively, with 12 bases between them. Per germline, CDR1 ENHRY and CDR2 SYGVKD. The CDR3 is made up of 12 amino acids. Here the CDR3 DNA reads TGTGCCATCAGTGAAAGGGACCCGGCAGCTTTCTTT. It yields the protein CAISERDPAAFF.

The chain employs TRBV9 and TRBJ2-7; D not certain. The CDR3 consists of 14 residues. From germline, CDR1 is SGDLS and CDR2 YYNGEE. With 0 bases removed from V and 0 bases from J, the gap between germline ends came to 7 bases. For the CDR3, the DNA is TGTGCCAGCAGCGTAGACGACGGCTCCTACGAGCAGTACTTC. Translating it yields CASSVDDGSYEQYF.

The chain recombines TRBV7-9 with TRBJ2-7; D is unclear. Germline CDR1 reads SEHNR; CDR2 reads FQNEAQ (reference sequence). The V end lost 4 bases, the J end lost 4 bases, and 14 bases lay between the germline ends. The CDR3 spans 14 residues. The CDR3 spells CASSSDGSLYEQYF. CDR3 nucleotide sequence: TGTGCCAGCAGCTCGGACGGTTCCCTGTACGAGCAGTACTTC.

The chain recombines TRBV7-8 with TRBJ2-7; D not certain. CDR1 and CDR2 from the germline V gene are SGHVS and FQNEAQ. This CDR3 spans 12 amino acids. V lost 5 bases to trimming and J lost 7 bases, with 12 bases between them. CDR3 bases: TGTGCCAGCAGCGGGATTAGGAAGGAGCAGTACTTC. Translated, it gives CASSGIRKEQYF.

J is TRBJ1-1 and V is TRBV5-1; TRBD1 matches at 11 bases. This CDR3 is 15 amino acids long. Germline CDR1 SGHRS, CDR2 YFSETQ. The V gene end was trimmed by 4 bases and the J gene end by 4 bases; junction bases not matched to a gene: 6. This chain's CDR3 is CASSIWTGGFTEAFF. In DNA form, the CDR3 reads TGCGCCAGCAGCATCTGGACAGGGGGCTTCACTGAAGCTTTCTTT.

The chain is built from TRBV6-5 and TRBJ2-7; a possible D gene is TRBD2 (7 bases). This CDR3 contains 11 residues. The V end lost 6 bases, the J end lost 6 bases, and 9 bases lay between the germline ends. Germline CDR1 and CDR2: MNHEY and SVGAGI. The CDR3 region is CASSGGPEQYF. The CDR3 DNA reads as TGTGCCAGCAGCGGGGGGCCCGAGCAGTACTTC.

V gene TRBV30 combines with J gene TRBJ1-2; TRBD1 matches 9 bases. The CDR3 extends over 14 amino acids. V gave up 4 bases and J gave up 13 bases; unmatched junction bases: 16. Germline V gene sequence: CDR1 GTSNPN, CDR2 SVGIG (reference sequence). CDR3 amino acids: CAWIGTGGSRGPTF. The DNA for the CDR3 is TGTGCCTGGATAGGAACAGGGGGCTCTAGGGGGCCCACCTTC.

This chain joins TRBV6-1 and TRBJ1-5; perhaps TRBD1 as D (5 bases). This CDR3 contains 14 residues. The V gene's germline CDR1 is MNHNS and CDR2 SASEGT. V was shortened by 2 bases and J by 7 bases, with 12 bases between the two germline ends. The CDR3 reads CASSEIGGWQPQHF. CDR3 bases: TGTGCCAGCAGTGAAATTGGGGGTTGGCAGCCCCAGCATTTT.